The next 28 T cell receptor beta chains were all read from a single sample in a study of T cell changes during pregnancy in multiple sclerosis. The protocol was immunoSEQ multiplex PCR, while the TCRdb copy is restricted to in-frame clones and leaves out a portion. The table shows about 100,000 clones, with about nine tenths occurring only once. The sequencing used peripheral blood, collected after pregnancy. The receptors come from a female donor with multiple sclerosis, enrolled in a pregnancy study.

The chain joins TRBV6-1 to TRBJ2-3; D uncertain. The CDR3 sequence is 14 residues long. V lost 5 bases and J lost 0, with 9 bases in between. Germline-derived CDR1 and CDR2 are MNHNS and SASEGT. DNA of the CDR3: TGTGCCAGCAGTTTACAGCTAAGCACAGATACGCAGTATTTT. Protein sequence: CASSLQLSTDTQYF.

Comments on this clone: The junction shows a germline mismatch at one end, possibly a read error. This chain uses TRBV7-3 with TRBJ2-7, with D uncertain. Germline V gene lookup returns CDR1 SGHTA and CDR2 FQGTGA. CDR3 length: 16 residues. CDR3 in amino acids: CTSSLTSSGRPHEQYF. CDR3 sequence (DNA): TGTACCAGCAGCTTAACGTCTTCAGGAAGGCCTCACGAGCAGTACTTC.

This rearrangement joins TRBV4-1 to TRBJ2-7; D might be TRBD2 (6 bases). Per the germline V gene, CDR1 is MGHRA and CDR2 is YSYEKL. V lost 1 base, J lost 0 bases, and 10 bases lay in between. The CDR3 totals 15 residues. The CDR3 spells CASSQGTGDSYEQYF. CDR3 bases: TGCGCCAGCAGCCAAGGGACGGGAGACTCCTACGAGCAGTACTTC.

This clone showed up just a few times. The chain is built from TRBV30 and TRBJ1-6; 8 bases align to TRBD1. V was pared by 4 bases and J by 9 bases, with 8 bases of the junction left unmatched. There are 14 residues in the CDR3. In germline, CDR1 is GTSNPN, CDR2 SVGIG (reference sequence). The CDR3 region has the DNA TGTGCCTGGACAATTGGGACAGGCGTTTCACCCCTCCACTTT. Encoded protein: CAWTIGTGVSPLHF.

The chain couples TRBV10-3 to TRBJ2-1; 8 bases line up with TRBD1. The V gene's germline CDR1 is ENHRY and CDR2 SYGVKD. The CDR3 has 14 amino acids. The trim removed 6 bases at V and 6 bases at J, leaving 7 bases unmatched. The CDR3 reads CAISEGQGINEQFF. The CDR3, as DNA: TGTGCCATCAGCGAAGGACAGGGAATCAATGAGCAGTTCTTC.

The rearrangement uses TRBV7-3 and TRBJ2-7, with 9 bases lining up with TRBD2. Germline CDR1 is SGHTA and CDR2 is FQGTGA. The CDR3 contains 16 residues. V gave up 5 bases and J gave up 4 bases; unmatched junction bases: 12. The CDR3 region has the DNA TGTGCCAGCAGCCCCTCCTCTGCGGGGGGGATGTACGAGCAGTACTTC. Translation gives CASSPSSAGGMYEQYF.

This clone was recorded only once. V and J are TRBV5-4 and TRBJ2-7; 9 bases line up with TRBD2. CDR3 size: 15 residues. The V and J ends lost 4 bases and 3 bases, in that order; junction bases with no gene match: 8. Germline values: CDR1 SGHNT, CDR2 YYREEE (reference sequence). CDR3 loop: CASSDGTSNRYEQYF. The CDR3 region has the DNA TGTGCCAGCAGCGATGGGACTAGCAACCGCTACGAGCAGTACTTC.

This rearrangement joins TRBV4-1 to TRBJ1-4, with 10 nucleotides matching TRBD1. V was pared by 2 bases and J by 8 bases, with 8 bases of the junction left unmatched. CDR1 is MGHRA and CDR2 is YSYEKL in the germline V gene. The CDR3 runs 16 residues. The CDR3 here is CASSQPRQGAREKLFF. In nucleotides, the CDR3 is TGCGCCAGCAGCCAACCTAGACAGGGGGCAAGGGAAAAACTGTTTTTT.

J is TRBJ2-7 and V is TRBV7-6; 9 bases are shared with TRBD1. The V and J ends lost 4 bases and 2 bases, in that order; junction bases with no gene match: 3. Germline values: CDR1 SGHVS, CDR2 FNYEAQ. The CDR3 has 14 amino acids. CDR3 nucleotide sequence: TGTGCCAGCAGCTCCGGACAGGGGCCCTACGAGCAGTACTTC. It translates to CASSSGQGPYEQYF.

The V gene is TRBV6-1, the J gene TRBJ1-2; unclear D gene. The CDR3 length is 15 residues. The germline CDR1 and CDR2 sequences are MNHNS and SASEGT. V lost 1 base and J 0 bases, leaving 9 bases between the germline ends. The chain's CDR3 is CASSEVWGANYGYTF. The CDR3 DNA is TGTGCCAGCAGTGAAGTGTGGGGAGCTAACTATGGCTACACCTTC.

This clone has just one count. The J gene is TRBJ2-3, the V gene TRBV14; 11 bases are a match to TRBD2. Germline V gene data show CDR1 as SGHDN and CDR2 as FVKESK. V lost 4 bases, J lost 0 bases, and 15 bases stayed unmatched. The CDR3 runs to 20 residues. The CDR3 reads CASSLAPYKTSGVSTDTQYF. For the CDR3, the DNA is TGTGCCAGCAGCCTGGCTCCCTATAAGACTAGCGGGGTTAGCACAGATACGCAGTATTTT.

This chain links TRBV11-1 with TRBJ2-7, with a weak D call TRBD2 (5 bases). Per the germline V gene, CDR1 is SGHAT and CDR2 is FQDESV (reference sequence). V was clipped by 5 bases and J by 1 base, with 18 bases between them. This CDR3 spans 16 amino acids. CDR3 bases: TGTGCCAGCAGCCCGGCCCTCGGAGGCACATCCTACGAGCAGTACTTC. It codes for CASSPALGGTSYEQYF.

The CDR3 region has the DNA TGTGCTAGTGGTTTGTTCCCAGGCGGGAGGGCCGGCCACGAGCAGTACTTC. It specifies CASGLFPGGRAGHEQYF. This rearrangement joins TRBV12-5 to TRBJ2-7; TRBD2 aligns across 9 bases. The CDR3 has 17 amino acids. Germline V gene data show CDR1 as LGHNT and CDR2 as FRNRAP. V gave up 2 bases and J gave up 5 bases; unmatched junction bases: 13.

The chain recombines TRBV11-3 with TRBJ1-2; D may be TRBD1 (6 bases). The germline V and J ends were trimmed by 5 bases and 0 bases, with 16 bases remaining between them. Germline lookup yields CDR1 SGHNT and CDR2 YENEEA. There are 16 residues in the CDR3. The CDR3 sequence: CASSLTYGQTNYGYTF. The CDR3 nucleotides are TGTGCCAGCAGCCTTACTTATGGACAGACTAACTATGGCTACACCTTC. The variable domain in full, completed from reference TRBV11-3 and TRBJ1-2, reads EAGVVQSPRYKIIEKKQPVAFWCNPISGHNTLYWYLQNLGQGPELLIRYENEEAVDDSQLPKDRFSAERLKGVDSTLKIQPAELGDSAVYLCASSLTYGQTNYGYTFGSGTRLTVV.

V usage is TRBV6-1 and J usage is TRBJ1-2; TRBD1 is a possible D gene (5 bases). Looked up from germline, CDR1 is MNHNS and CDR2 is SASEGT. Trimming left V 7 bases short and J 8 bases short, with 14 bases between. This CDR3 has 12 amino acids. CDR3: CASTVGVGGYTF. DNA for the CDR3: TGTGCCAGCACTGTAGGGGTTGGCGGCTACACCTTC.

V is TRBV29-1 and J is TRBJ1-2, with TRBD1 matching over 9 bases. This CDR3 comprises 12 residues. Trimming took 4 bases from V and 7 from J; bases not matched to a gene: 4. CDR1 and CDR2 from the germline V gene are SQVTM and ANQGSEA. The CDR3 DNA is TGCAGCGTTGTGACAGGGGGGCGTGGCTACACCTTC. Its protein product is CSVVTGGRGYTF.

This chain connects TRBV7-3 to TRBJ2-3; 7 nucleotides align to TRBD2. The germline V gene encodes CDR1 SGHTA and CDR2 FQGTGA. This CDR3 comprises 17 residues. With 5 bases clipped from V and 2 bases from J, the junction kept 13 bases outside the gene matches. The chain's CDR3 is CASSPDGGYADTDTQYF. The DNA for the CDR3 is TGTGCCAGCAGCCCCGACGGGGGGTACGCCGACACAGATACGCAGTATTTT.

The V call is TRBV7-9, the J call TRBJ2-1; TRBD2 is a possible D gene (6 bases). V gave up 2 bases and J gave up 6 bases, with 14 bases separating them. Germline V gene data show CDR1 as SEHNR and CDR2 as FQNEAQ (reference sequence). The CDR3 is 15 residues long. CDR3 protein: CASSLRAGVANEQFF. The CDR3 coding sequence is TGTGCCAGCAGCTTACGAGCGGGTGTAGCCAATGAGCAGTTCTTC.

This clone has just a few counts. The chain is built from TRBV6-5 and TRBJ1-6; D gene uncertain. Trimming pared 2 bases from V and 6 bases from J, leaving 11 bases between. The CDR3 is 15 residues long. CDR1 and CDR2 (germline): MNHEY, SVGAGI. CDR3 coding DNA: TGTGCCAGCAGTTACACCGTAGAATCTAATTCACCCCTCCACTTT. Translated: CASSYTVESNSPLHF.

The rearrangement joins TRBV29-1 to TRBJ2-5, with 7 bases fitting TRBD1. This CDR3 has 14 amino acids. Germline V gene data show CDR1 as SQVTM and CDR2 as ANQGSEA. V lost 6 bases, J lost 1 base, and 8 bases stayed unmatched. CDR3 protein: CSVTKTGVQETQYF. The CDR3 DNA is TGCAGCGTCACCAAAACAGGGGTCCAAGAGACCCAGTACTTC.

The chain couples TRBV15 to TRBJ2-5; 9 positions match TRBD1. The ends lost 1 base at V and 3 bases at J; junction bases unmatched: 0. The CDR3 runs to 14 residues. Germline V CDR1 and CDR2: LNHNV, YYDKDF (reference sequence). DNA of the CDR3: TGTGCCACCAGCAGAGGGACAGGGGAAGAGACCCAGTACTTC. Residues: CATSRGTGEETQYF.

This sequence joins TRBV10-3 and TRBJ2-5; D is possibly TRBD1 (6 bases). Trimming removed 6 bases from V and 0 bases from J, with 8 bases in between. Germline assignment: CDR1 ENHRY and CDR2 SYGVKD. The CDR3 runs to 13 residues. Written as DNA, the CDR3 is TGTGCCATCAGCGGACAGTACCAAGAGACCCAGTACTTC. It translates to CAISGQYQETQYF.

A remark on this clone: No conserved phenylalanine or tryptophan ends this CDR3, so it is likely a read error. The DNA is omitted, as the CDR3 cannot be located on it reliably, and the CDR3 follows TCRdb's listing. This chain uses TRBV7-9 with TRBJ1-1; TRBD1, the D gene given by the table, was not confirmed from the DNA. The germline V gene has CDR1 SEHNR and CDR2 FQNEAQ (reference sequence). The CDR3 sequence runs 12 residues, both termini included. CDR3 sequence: CASSYTQGTRVD.

The CDR3 DNA sequence: TGTGCTAGTGGTTTGGGGGACAGGGCGGACGCGCAGTACTTC. Protein sequence: CASGLGDRADAQYF. This sequence joins TRBV12-5 and TRBJ2-7, with 9 bases aligning to TRBD1. The CDR3 consists of 14 residues. CDR1 and CDR2 from the germline V gene are LGHNT and FRNRAP. J was trimmed by 9 bases and V by 1 base; bases with no gene match: 7.

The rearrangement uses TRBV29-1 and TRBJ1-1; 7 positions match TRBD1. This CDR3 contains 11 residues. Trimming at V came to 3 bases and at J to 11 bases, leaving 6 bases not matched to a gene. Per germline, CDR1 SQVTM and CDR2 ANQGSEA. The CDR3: CSVDRGGMAFF. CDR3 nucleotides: TGCAGCGTTGACCGAGGGGGCATGGCTTTCTTT.

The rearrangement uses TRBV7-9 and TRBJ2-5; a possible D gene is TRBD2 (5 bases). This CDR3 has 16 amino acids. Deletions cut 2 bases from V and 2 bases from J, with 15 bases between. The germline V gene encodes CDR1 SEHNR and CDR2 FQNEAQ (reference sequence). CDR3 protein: CASSLFLGSGQETQYF. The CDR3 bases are TGTGCCAGCAGCTTATTTCTGGGGTCGGGGCAAGAGACCCAGTACTTC.

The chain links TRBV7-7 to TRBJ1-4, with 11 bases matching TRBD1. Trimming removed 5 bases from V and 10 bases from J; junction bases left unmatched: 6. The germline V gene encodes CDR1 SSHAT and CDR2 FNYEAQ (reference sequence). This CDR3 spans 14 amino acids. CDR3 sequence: CASSAADRGPKLFF. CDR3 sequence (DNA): TGTGCCAGCAGCGCAGCGGACAGGGGGCCAAAACTGTTTTTT. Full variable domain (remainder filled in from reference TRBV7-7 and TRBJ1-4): GAGVSQSPRYKVTKRGQDVTLRCDPISSHATLYWYQQALGQGPEFLTYFNYEAQPDKSGLPSDRFSAERPEGSISTLTIQRTEQRDSAMYRCASSAADRGPKLFFGSGTQLSVL.

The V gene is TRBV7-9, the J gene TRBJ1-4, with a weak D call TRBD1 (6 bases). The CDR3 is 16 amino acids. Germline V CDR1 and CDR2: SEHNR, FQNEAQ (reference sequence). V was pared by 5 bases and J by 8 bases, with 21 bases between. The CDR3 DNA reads TGTGCCAGCAGCAACACCCGGGACAATAGGGACGAAAAACTGTTTTTT. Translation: CASSNTRDNRDEKLFF. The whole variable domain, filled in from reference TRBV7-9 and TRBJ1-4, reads DTGVSQNPRHKITKRGQNVTFRCDPISEHNRLYWYRQTLGQGPEFLTYFQNEAQLEKSRLLSDRFSAERPKGSFSTLEIQRTEQGDSAMYLCASSNTRDNRDEKLFFGSGTQLSVL.